The count of the clone carrying this T cell receptor beta chain is one. Its cognate antigen is unknown. The CDR3 contains 16 residues. V lost 1 base, J lost 0 bases, and 6 bases stayed unmatched. CDR1 is SEHNR, CDR2 FQNEAQ, per germline (reference sequence). These data are taken from a study of T cell responses to AZD1222 COVID-19 vaccine. Study conclusions and caveats: Spike-wide coverage was observed for vaccine-associated CD4 TCRs, with dominant responses at 160-218 and 743-854.

The method was immunoSEQ multiplex PCR; TCRdb's version includes in-frame clones alone and lacks a portion of them. The sample yields under 150,000 clones, 85% to 95% seen once. The input for sequencing was peripheral blood, taken on day 0 of AZD1222 vaccination. This receptor was taken from an adult in good health. The chain joins TRBV7-9 to TRBJ2-7; 7 nucleotides match TRBD1. CDR3 sequence reads: CASSLVSGQTSYEQYF. The CDR3 DNA sequence: TGTGCCAGCAGCTTAGTTTCGGGACAGACCTCCTACGAGCAGTACTTC.